The 27 T cell receptor beta chains below come from one sample, sequenced in a study of T-cell reconstitution after alpha-beta-depleted transplantation in children. Construction of the TCRbeta library involved unique molecular identifiers. One entry per CDR3 protein results from TCRdb running MiXCR on the PCR reads. This repertoire shows 440,000 or so distinct CDR3 sequences, roughly two fifths found once; its top ten account for 27%. This material consisted of PBMCs, taken before TCRalphabeta/CD19-depleted stem cell transplant. These receptors originate from a girl aged 2-10 years with aplastic anemia, due to receive a stem cell transplant.

This clonotype was detected ten times or more. V usage is TRBV5-1 and J usage is TRBJ2-3, with D possibly matching TRBD2 (5 bases). From germline, CDR1 is SGHRS and CDR2 YFSETQ. V was shortened by 0 bases and J by 0 bases, with 14 bases between the two germline ends. The CDR3 runs to 17 residues. The CDR3 spells CASSLGLLVSSTDTQYF. DNA for the CDR3: TGCGCCAGCAGCTTGGGCTTACTAGTGTCTAGCACAGATACGCAGTATTTT.

The J gene is TRBJ2-3, the V gene TRBV5-1; no definite D call. Trimming stripped 0 bases from V and 2 bases from J, with 10 bases between. Looked up from germline, CDR1 is SGHRS and CDR2 is YFSETQ. This CDR3 is built from 15 residues. The CDR3 DNA reads as TGCGCCAGCAGCTTGGGGGCCACCACCACAGATACGCAGTATTTT. The encoded protein is CASSLGATTTDTQYF. The whole variable domain, filled in from reference TRBV5-1 and TRBJ2-3, reads KAGVTQTPRYLIKTRGQQVTLSCSPISGHRSVSWYQQTPGQGLQFLFEYFSETQRNKGNFPGRFSGRQFSNSRSEMNVSTLELGDSALYLCASSLGATTTDTQYFGPGTRLTVL.

This chain's CDR3 is CASSLPPAGEQFF. The CDR3 nucleotides read TGTGCCAGCTCGCTCCCACCGGCGGGAGAGCAGTTCTTC. V and J are TRBV19 and TRBJ2-1; tentatively, D is TRBD2 (6 bases). Germline assignment: CDR1 LNHDA and CDR2 SQIVND (reference sequence). There are 13 residues in the CDR3. With 9 bases removed from V and 10 bases from J, the gap between germline ends came to 19 bases.

The chain employs TRBV20-1 and TRBJ2-7, with D possibly matching TRBD1 (6 bases). V gave up 3 bases and J gave up 4 bases, with 16 bases separating them. The CDR3 is made up of 14 amino acids. Germline CDR1 and CDR2: DFQATT and SNEGSKA (reference sequence). CDR3 in amino acids: CSARGDILPYEQYF. DNA for the CDR3: TGCAGTGCTAGGGGGGACATACTCCCTTACGAGCAGTACTTC.

The chain combines TRBV12-3 or TRBV12-4 with TRBJ1-5, with TRBD1 matching over 7 bases. The ends lost 6 bases at V and 7 bases at J; junction bases unmatched: 12. The CDR3 loop spans 15 amino acids. The CDR3 spells CASRRDSSLIQPQHF. The CDR3 coding sequence is TGTGCCAGCAGAAGGGACAGTAGCCTGATCCAGCCCCAGCATTTT.

In its sample, this clonotype was seen many times. The chain is built from TRBV7-3 and TRBJ2-2, with D perhaps matching TRBD2 (5 bases). This CDR3 is 14 amino acids long. Germline V gene sequence: CDR1 SGHTA, CDR2 FQGTGA. The V gene lost 2 bases and the J gene lost 2 bases, with 6 bases spanning the gap. CDR3 region: CASSLLANTGELFF. CDR3 DNA sequence: TGTGCCAGCAGCTTACTAGCCAACACCGGGGAGCTGTTTTTT.

The rearrangement uses TRBV10-3 and TRBJ2-1; 12 bases are a match to TRBD2. After removal of 6 bases from V and 6 bases from J, the junction contained 6 bases not matched to a gene. CDR3 length: 15 amino acids. CDR1 and CDR2 (germline): ENHRY, SYGVKD. The CDR3 sequence is CAISPGLAGINEQFF. The CDR3 DNA reads TGTGCCATCAGCCCCGGACTAGCGGGGATCAATGAGCAGTTCTTC.

The V gene is TRBV19, the J gene TRBJ1-1; no clear D. This CDR3 has 15 amino acids. Germline V gives CDR1 LNHDA, CDR2 SQIVND (reference sequence). Trimming pared 3 bases from V and 5 bases from J, leaving 16 bases between. CDR3 sequence: CASSMVSGYRTEAFF. CDR3 DNA: TGTGCCAGTAGTATGGTTTCCGGGTACCGGACTGAAGCTTTCTTT. Full variable domain (remainder filled in from reference TRBV19 and TRBJ1-1): DGGITQSPKYLFRKEGQNVTLSCEQNLNHDAMYWYRQDPGQGLRLIYYSQIVNDFQKGDIAEGYSVSREKKESFPLTVTSAQKNPTAFYLCASSMVSGYRTEAFFGQGTRLTVV.

V gene TRBV2 combines with J gene TRBJ2-3; D remains ambiguous. The CDR3 extends over 12 amino acids. The germline V and J ends were trimmed by 5 bases and 4 bases, with 7 bases remaining between them. Looked up from germline, CDR1 is SNHLY and CDR2 is FYNNEI. CDR3 loop: CASSISSDTQYF. The CDR3, as DNA: TGTGCCAGCAGTATCAGCTCAGATACGCAGTATTTT.

The table lists this clonotype with many counts. This chain connects TRBV5-1 to TRBJ1-5; D remains ambiguous. CDR1 is SGHRS and CDR2 is YFSETQ in the germline V gene. This CDR3 comprises 15 residues. Trimming took off 0 bases at V and 2 bases at J, with 9 bases between the two ends. The CDR3 is CASSLGPFGNQPQHF. Written as DNA, the CDR3 is TGCGCCAGCAGCTTGGGCCCCTTCGGCAATCAGCCCCAGCATTTT.

Concerning this clonotype itself: Given a much more abundant clone one base away, this may be a read error. The gene calls are TRBV7-6 and TRBJ2-1, with D uncertain. This CDR3 is built from 13 residues. Germline CDR1 is SGHVS and CDR2 is FNYEAQ. The V end lost 0 bases, the J end lost 6 bases, and 6 bases lay between the germline ends. The CDR3 DNA is TGTGCCAGCAGCTTAGCGCACGTCAATGAGCAGTTCTTC. The encoded protein is CASSLAHVNEQFF.

This clonotype was detected many times. The chain has TRBV12-3 or TRBV12-4 and TRBJ2-7; 11 nucleotides agree with TRBD2. V shed 6 bases, J shed 5 bases, and the junction held 9 bases outside the gene matches. CDR3 length: 15 residues. The CDR3 nucleotides read TGTGCCAGCAGCAAAATAGCGGGAGGGCCCGACGAGCAGTACTTC. Its translation is CASSKIAGGPDEQYF.

V is TRBV15 and J is TRBJ2-6; D ambiguous. V shed 4 bases and J shed 0 bases, with 13 bases lying between them. There are 17 residues in the CDR3. Germline values: CDR1 LNHNV, CDR2 YYDKDF (reference sequence). The CDR3, as DNA: TGTGCCACCAGCACGACCGGCCTTATCTCTGGGGCCAACGTCCTGACTTTC. Residues: CATSTTGLISGANVLTF.

Details on this clonotype: A much larger clone lies one base from this, so it may be a read error. In this CDR3 the conserved last residue, phenylalanine or tryptophan, is missing, so a read error is likely. The rearrangement links TRBV27 to TRBJ1-1; 8 bases agree with TRBD1. CDR1 and CDR2 from the germline V gene are MNHEY and SMNVEV (reference sequence). V was clipped by 3 bases and J by 5 bases; unmatched bases: 2. The CDR3 runs 13 residues. CDR3 nucleotides: TGTGCCAGCAGTTTCGACAGGGGAACTGAAGCTTTCTAT. This gives the protein CASSFDRGTEAFY.

The J gene is TRBJ2-7, the V gene TRBV5-6, with 11 bases matching TRBD1. The CDR3 is made up of 15 amino acids. Germline CDR1 SGHDT, CDR2 YYEEEE. With V trimmed by 1 base and J by 3 bases, 3 bases remained unmatched. The CDR3 coding sequence is TGTGCCAGCAGCTTGCCGGGACAGGGGGTCTACGAGCAGTACTTC. Translation: CASSLPGQGVYEQYF.

This rearrangement joins TRBV5-1 to TRBJ2-1; D perhaps matches TRBD1 (7 bases). Germline values: CDR1 SGHRS, CDR2 YFSETQ. V dropped 1 base and J dropped 8 bases, with 16 bases sitting between them. This CDR3 region has 15 residues. The CDR3 loop is CASSLTGDSLDEQFF. CDR3 sequence (DNA): TGCGCCAGCAGCTTGACAGGGGACTCCCTCGATGAGCAGTTCTTC.

V usage is TRBV30 and J usage is TRBJ2-7; D is unresolved. Germline-derived CDR1 and CDR2 are GTSNPN and SVGIG (reference sequence). The CDR3 contains 13 residues. The V and J ends lost 2 bases and 2 bases respectively, with 10 bases between them. The CDR3 here is CAWSQGPAYEQYF. CDR3 bases: TGTGCCTGGAGTCAAGGGCCTGCCTACGAGCAGTACTTC.

Points on this clonotype: A single base separates this from a much larger clone, so it may be a read error. The chain links TRBV15 to TRBJ2-1; unclear D gene. The CDR3 has 15 residues. V lost 8 bases and J 0 bases, leaving 14 bases between the germline ends. Germline-derived CDR1 and CDR2 are LNHNV and YYDKDF (reference sequence). The chain's CDR3 is CATHAASSSYNEQFF. Here the CDR3 DNA reads TGTGCCACCCATGCAGCGTCGAGCTCCTACAATGAGCAGTTCTTC. The full variable domain, completed using reference TRBV15 and TRBJ2-1, is DAMVIQNPRYQVTQFGKPVTLSCSQTLNHNVMYWYQQKSSQAPKLLFHYYDKDFNNEADTPDNFQSRRPNTSFCFLDIRSPGLGDTAMYLCATHAASSSYNEQFFGPGTRLTVL.

This clonotype was counted between two and nine times. V usage is TRBV6-5 and J usage is TRBJ2-5; D unresolved. The CDR3 consists of 12 residues. The germline V gene has CDR1 MNHEY and CDR2 SVGAGI. The germline V and J ends were trimmed by 6 bases and 4 bases, with 9 bases remaining between them. CDR3 loop: CASRQPTETQYF. CDR3 in DNA: TGTGCCAGCAGGCAACCAACAGAGACCCAGTACTTC.

This clonotype showed up just a few times. The J gene is TRBJ1-1, the V gene TRBV6-1; D perhaps matches TRBD1 (5 bases). The CDR3 is made up of 16 amino acids. The V end was cut by 3 bases, the J end by 0 bases, with 14 bases between. Per the germline V gene, CDR1 is MNHNS and CDR2 is SASEGT. This CDR3 is CASSEDTGGLNTEAFF. The CDR3 coding sequence is TGTGCCAGCAGTGAGGACACCGGGGGATTGAACACTGAAGCTTTCTTT.

The CDR3 nucleotides read TGCAGTGCACGGGCGGGGGGGAACTACGAGCAGTACTTC. Amino acid sequence: CSARAGGNYEQYF. The V and J genes are TRBV20-1 and TRBJ2-7, with 9 bases matching TRBD2. This CDR3 spans 13 amino acids. Germline V gives CDR1 DFQATT, CDR2 SNEGSKA (reference sequence). V lost 6 bases, J lost 3 bases, and 6 bases stayed unmatched.

The gene calls are TRBV18 and TRBJ1-5; D is ambiguous. CDR1 and CDR2 from the germline V gene are KGHSH and LQKENI. The CDR3 has 14 residues. Trimming cost V 4 bases and J 0 bases, with 7 bases left between them. The CDR3 sequence is CASSREHSNQPQHF. CDR3 bases: TGTGCCAGCTCACGGGAGCATAGCAATCAGCCCCAGCATTTT. The entire variable domain, with the rest obtained from reference TRBV18 and TRBJ1-5, is as follows: NAGVMQNPRHLVRRRGQEARLRCSPMKGHSHVYWYRQLPEEGLKFMVYLQKENIIDESGMPKERFSAEFPKEGPSILRIQQVVRGDSAAYFCASSREHSNQPQHFGDGTRLSIL.

This clonotype was observed many times. The gene calls are TRBV7-9 and TRBJ2-3, with D unresolved. There are 13 residues in the CDR3. V lost 1 base to trimming and J lost 0 bases, with 2 bases between them. Germline CDR1 reads SEHNR; CDR2 reads FQNEAQ (reference sequence). The CDR3 DNA sequence: TGTGCCAGCAGCTTAGTAAGCACAGATACGCAGTATTTT. It is translated as CASSLVSTDTQYF.

This clonotype was recorded a few times. The chain recombines TRBV29-1 with TRBJ2-1; 7 bases line up with TRBD1. This CDR3 has 11 residues. The junction had 3 bases not matched to a gene; V was cut back by 7 bases and J by 6 bases. The germline gives CDR1 SQVTM, CDR2 ANQGSEA. The CDR3 DNA is TGCAGCGCCCACAGGGGCAATGAGCAGTTCTTC. Encoded protein: CSAHRGNEQFF.

This clonotype was seen a handful of times. The chain recombines TRBV7-2 with TRBJ2-2, with 11 bases matching TRBD2. This CDR3 contains 16 residues. Germline lookup yields CDR1 SGHTA and CDR2 FQGNSA. The V segment lost 4 bases and the J segment 4 bases; nucleotides outside the gene matches: 5. CDR3 nucleotide sequence: TGTGCCAGCAGCTCTCGGACTAGCGGGTTCACCGGGGAGCTGTTTTTT. The encoded protein is CASSSRTSGFTGELFF.

This chain joins TRBV5-1 and TRBJ2-1, with TRBD2 matching 12 bases. This CDR3 region has 16 residues. Germline V gives CDR1 SGHRS, CDR2 YFSETQ. V dropped 3 bases and J dropped 3; count of bases not matched to a gene: 4. The CDR3 coding sequence is TGCGCCAGCAGCTGGTCGACTAGCGGGGGCTACAATGAGCAGTTCTTC. This codes for CASSWSTSGGYNEQFF.

Of note for this clonotype: Just one base apart from a much larger clone, this may be a read error. The gene calls are TRBV5-1 and TRBJ2-7; TRBD2 agrees at 7 bases. J gave up 2 bases and V 5 bases, and 10 bases lay outside the gene matches. CDR3 size: 15 residues. Germline loops: CDR1 SGHRS, CDR2 YFSETQ. Here the CDR3 reads CASRRRLAGTYEQYF. The CDR3 nucleotides read TGCGCCAGCAGGCGTAGACTAGCAGGTACCTACGAGCAGTACTTC.